The clone carrying this T cell receptor (beta chain) was observed a few times. Antigen unknown. This specimen belongs to a study of Graves' ophthalmopathy and Graves' hyperthyroidism. Study-level findings and limits: Blood was where most expanded thyroid clonotypes above 0.001 frequency also turned up.

Per the germline V gene, CDR1 is SEHNR and CDR2 is FQNEAQ (reference sequence). The CDR3 runs to 17 residues. V shed 5 bases and J 7 bases; nucleotides not matched to a gene: 17. Diagnosis relied on clinical symptoms, serum thyroxine, TRAb, thyroid ultrasound and orbital computed tomography. CDR3 regions of TCR beta were amplified from RNA transcripts. Second-round multiplex PCR came after first-round RT-PCR with HTBI primers. TCRdb processed the multiplex PCR reads anew with MiXCR; each CDR3 protein has one entry. This sample has 200,000 to 300,000 distinct CDR3 sequences, with around 42% found just once.

Sequencing used peripheral blood. The V and J genes are TRBV7-9 and TRBJ1-5; 7 bases align to TRBD1. The receptor comes from an adult man with Graves' ophthalmopathy. CDR3 residues: CASSRTGRAGPRQPQHF. The CDR3 DNA sequence: TGTGCCAGCAGCAGGACAGGTCGAGCGGGACCGAGGCAGCCCCAGCATTTT.